These T cell receptor beta chains were read from a single sample in a study of blood T cell repertoires in COVID-19. Profiling relied on immunoSEQ multiplex PCR, and the TCRdb table lists in-frame clones only, not all of them. There are hundreds of thousands of clones in the sample; approximately 90% occur only once, and just under 6.5% lies in the top ten. The sequenced sample consisted of PBMCs or T cells enriched from blood (not recorded which). The receptors originated from a woman between 25 and 40 years old with acute COVID-19. Each CDR3 is given with its conserved first and last residue. The D gene is left open where the match is weak. Clone size is not always given. Where it is, it says once, few, many or a class for expanded clones.

j_call d_call clone_size v_call cdr3_aa cdr3_nt
TRBJ1-1 TRBD1 . TRBV11-2 CASSGRGLNTEAFF TGTGCCAGCAGCGGCAGGGGGCTGAACACTGAAGCTTTCTTT
TRBJ1-2 TRBD1 . TRBV5-1 CASSSKGQGSFYGYTF TGCGCCAGCAGCTCAAAAGGACAGGGAAGTTTTTATGGCTACACCTTC
TRBJ1-6 TRBD1 . TRBV28 CASSGQGYNSPLHF TGTGCCAGCAGCGGACAGGGGTATAATTCACCCCTCCACTTT
TRBJ2-1 . . TRBV4-1 CASSQERGGLGRYNEQFF TGCGCCAGCAGCCAAGAAAGAGGGGGCCTTGGGAGGTACAATGAGCAGTTCTTC
TRBJ2-1 TRBD2 . TRBV27 CASREPRAGAYNEQFF TGTGCCAGCCGCGAACCCAGGGCGGGAGCCTACAATGAGCAGTTCTTC
TRBJ2-1 TRBD2 . TRBV9 CASSVELAGASEQFF TGTGCCAGCAGCGTAGAACTAGCGGGAGCATCGGAGCAGTTCTTC
TRBJ2-2 . few TRBV12-3/TRBV12-4 CATPGDDTGELFF TGTGCCACCCCCGGGGATGACACCGGGGAGCTGTTTTTT
TRBJ1-2 TRBD1 . TRBV5-1 CASSLDRGTDNGYTF TGCGCCAGCAGCTTGGACAGGGGAACAGATAATGGCTACACCTTC
TRBJ2-7 . . TRBV11-2 CASSLLRRQYEQYF TGTGCCAGCAGCTTACTACGGAGGCAGTATGAGCAGTACTTC
TRBJ2-7 TRBD2 . TRBV20-1 CSASFGRAYEQYF TGCAGTGCTAGTTTCGGGAGGGCCTACGAGCAGTACTTC
TRBJ2-2 . . TRBV9 CASSASNTGELFF TGTGCCAGCAGCGCCTCGAACACCGGGGAGCTGTTTTTT
TRBJ1-1 . . TRBV6-4 CASSDSANTEAFF TGTGCCAGCAGTGACTCGGCTAACACTGAAGCTTTCTTT
TRBJ1-1 TRBD1 . TRBV6-5 CASTDRGNTEAFF TGTGCCAGCACCGACAGGGGGAACACTGAAGCTTTCTTT
TRBJ2-7 TRBD1 . TRBV5-1 CASSRGQGAVSYEQYF TGCGCCAGCAGCAGGGGACAGGGGGCGGTTTCCTACGAGCAGTACTTC
TRBJ1-5 . . TRBV10-3 CAISKGRGINDNQPQHF TGTGCCATCAGCAAAGGTAGGGGGATAAATGACAATCAGCCCCAGCATTTT
TRBJ2-1 TRBD2 . TRBV14 CASSPLAGGPNEQFF TGTGCCAGCAGCCCATTAGCGGGAGGGCCCAATGAGCAGTTCTTC
TRBJ2-7 TRBD2 . TRBV4-1 CASSQDSGLPSYEQYF TGCGCCAGCAGCCAAGATTCGGGACTACCCTCCTACGAGCAGTACTTC
TRBJ2-2 . . TRBV9 CASSHTNTGELFF TGTGCCAGCAGCCACACGAACACCGGGGAGCTGTTTTTT
TRBJ1-1 . . TRBV12-3/TRBV12-4 CASSFSYTEAFF TGTGCCAGCAGTTTTTCCTACACTGAAGCTTTCTTT
TRBJ2-1 . once TRBV10-3 CAIRRGGAGNEQFF TGTGCCATCAGAAGAGGTGGCGCCGGCAATGAGCAGTTCTTC
TRBJ2-7 TRBD2 . TRBV4-1 CASSQELAGYYEQYF TGCGCCAGCAGCCAAGAGCTAGCGGGATACTACGAGCAGTACTTC
TRBJ2-5 . . TRBV10-3 CAISESRVGGETQYF TGTGCCATCAGTGAGTCCAGGGTCGGGGGAGAGACCCAGTACTTC
TRBJ2-1 TRBD1 . TRBV7-9 CASSLGTGDYNEQFF TGTGCCAGCAGCCTGGGGACAGGGGACTACAATGAGCAGTTCTTC
TRBJ1-2 . . TRBV4-1 CASSQDFGGDYGYTF TGCGCCAGCAGCCAAGATTTCGGAGGCGACTATGGCTACACCTTC
TRBJ2-3 TRBD2 . TRBV10-3 CAISDPRLAGGGNTQYF TGTGCCATCAGTGATCCCCGTCTAGCGGGAGGGGGTAATACGCAGTATTTT
TRBJ2-7 TRBD2 . TRBV4-3 CASSLLAGGTYEQYF TGCGCCAGCAGCCTGTTAGCGGGAGGGACTTACGAGCAGTACTTC
TRBJ2-7 . once TRBV20-1 CSVSGGGEQYF TGCAGTGTGTCAGGGGGAGGCGAGCAGTACTTC
TRBJ2-7 . . TRBV3-1/TRBV3-2 CASSQERRGLTPYEQYF TGTGCCAGCAGCCAAGAGCGGAGGGGTCTTACCCCCTACGAGCAGTACTTC
TRBJ2-5 TRBD2 once TRBV7-2 CASSLVRLAGGGETQYF TGTGCCAGCAGCTTAGTCCGATTAGCGGGGGGCGGAGAGACCCAGTACTTC
TRBJ1-1 . . TRBV30 CAWSASPGGTEAFF TGTGCCTGGAGTGCCTCCCCTGGGGGGACTGAAGCTTTCTTT
TRBJ2-7 . . TRBV9 CASSAQGGAYEQYF TGTGCCAGCAGCGCGCAAGGGGGGGCCTACGAGCAGTACTTC
TRBJ2-3 . . TRBV2 CASSEALVWAGSTDTQYF TGTGCCAGCAGTGAAGCGCTAGTTTGGGCAGGGTCGACAGATACGCAGTATTTT
TRBJ2-1 TRBD1 . TRBV5-1 CASSLPTGGWNEQFF TGCGCCAGCAGCTTGCCGACAGGGGGTTGGAATGAGCAGTTCTTC
TRBJ1-1 . . TRBV5-1 CASSLGAGGTMNTEAFF TGCGCCAGCAGCTTGGGGGCCGGGGGAACCATGAACACTGAAGCTTTCTTT
TRBJ2-1 TRBD2 . TRBV30 CAWSPSDAGGLNEQFF TGTGCCTGGAGCCCCTCTGACGCGGGGGGGCTCAATGAGCAGTTCTTC
TRBJ2-1 . once TRBV24-1 CATGQNNEQFF TGTGCCACCGGACAAAACAATGAGCAGTTCTTC
TRBJ2-3 TRBD2 . TRBV28 CASSLVVGLAVYTDTQYF TGTGCCAGCAGTTTGGTAGTCGGACTAGCGGTTTACACAGATACGCAGTATTTT
TRBJ1-2 . . TRBV2 CASSEDTGEVYGYTF TGTGCCAGCAGCGAAGACACTGGGGAGGTCTATGGCTACACCTTC
TRBJ2-7 TRBD2 . TRBV19 CASRRTSGIYSYEQYF TGTGCCAGTAGGCGGACTAGCGGGATCTACTCCTACGAGCAGTACTTC
TRBJ2-1 TRBD2 . TRBV6-2/TRBV6-3 CASSHSGSWNNEQFF TGTGCCAGCAGCCATAGCGGGAGTTGGAACAATGAGCAGTTCTTC
TRBJ2-3 TRBD2 . TRBV2 CASRGRGRVTDTQYF TGTGCCAGCAGGGGGCGCGGGAGGGTTACAGATACGCAGTATTTT
TRBJ1-6 . . TRBV9 CASSVEGLGGSPLHF TGTGCCAGCAGCGTAGAGGGACTAGGGGGTTCACCCCTCCACTTT
TRBJ2-3 TRBD2 . TRBV7-3 CASSPGLLTDTQYF TGTGCCAGCAGCCCGGGACTACTCACAGATACGCAGTATTTT
TRBJ2-7 TRBD1 . TRBV28 CASSSTGLDYEQYF TGTGCCAGCAGTTCGACAGGGTTAGACTACGAGCAGTACTTC
TRBJ1-6 TRBD1 . TRBV3-1/TRBV3-2 CASSRSTGGNSPLHF TGTGCCAGCAGCCGCTCGACAGGGGGAAATTCACCCCTCCACTTT
TRBJ2-2 . . TRBV7-9 CASRNPGQPNTGELFF TGTGCCAGCAGAAACCCGGGACAACCTAACACCGGGGAGCTGTTTTTT
TRBJ2-2 . few TRBV27 CASSLLGQSKSGELFF TGTGCCAGCAGTTTACTCGGACAGTCTAAGAGCGGGGAGCTGTTTTTT
TRBJ1-2 . . TRBV28 CASSLIGSGYGYTF TGTGCCAGCAGTTTAATAGGGTCGGGGTATGGCTACACCTTC
TRBJ2-3 . . TRBV7-2 CASSEYGGLVTDTQYF TGTGCCAGCAGCGAATACGGGGGACTCGTTACAGATACGCAGTATTTT
TRBJ2-3 TRBD2 . TRBV7-8 CASSLGTSANTDTQYF TGTGCCAGCAGCCTGGGGACTAGCGCCAACACAGATACGCAGTATTTT
TRBJ1-5 . . TRBV27 CASSLRGNQPQHF TGTGCCAGCAGTTTACGGGGCAATCAGCCCCAGCATTTT
TRBJ2-1 TRBD1 once TRBV5-4 CASSSQGYNEQFF TGTGCCAGCAGCTCACAGGGGTACAATGAGCAGTTCTTC
TRBJ1-5 TRBD1 . TRBV6-2/TRBV6-3 CASSYRQGYNQPQHF TGTGCCAGCAGTTACCGACAGGGGTACAATCAGCCCCAGCATTTT
TRBJ1-2 . . TRBV6-1 CASSEGHYYGYTF TGTGCCAGCAGTGAAGGACACTACTATGGCTACACCTTC
TRBJ2-5 . . TRBV28 CASSLAVDWAGAQYF TGTGCCAGCAGTTTAGCTGTTGACTGGGCAGGGGCCCAGTACTTC